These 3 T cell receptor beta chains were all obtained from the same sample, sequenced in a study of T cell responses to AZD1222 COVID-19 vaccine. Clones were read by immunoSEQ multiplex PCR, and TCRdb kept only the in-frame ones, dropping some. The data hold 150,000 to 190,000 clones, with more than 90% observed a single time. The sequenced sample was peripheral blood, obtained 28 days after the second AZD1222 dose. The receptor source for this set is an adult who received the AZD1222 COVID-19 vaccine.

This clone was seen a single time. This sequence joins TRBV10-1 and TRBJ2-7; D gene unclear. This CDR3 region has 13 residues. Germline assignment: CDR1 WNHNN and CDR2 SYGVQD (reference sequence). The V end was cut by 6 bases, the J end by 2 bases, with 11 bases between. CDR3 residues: CASSRDWAYEQYF. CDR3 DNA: TGCGCCAGCAGCCGCGACTGGGCCTACGAGCAGTACTTC.

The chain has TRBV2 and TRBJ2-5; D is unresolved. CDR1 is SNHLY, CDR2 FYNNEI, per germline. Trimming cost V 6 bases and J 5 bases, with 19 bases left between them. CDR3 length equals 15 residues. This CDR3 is CASSPLVGNEETQYF. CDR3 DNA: TGTGCCAGCAGCCCGCTTGTGGGCAACGAGGAGACCCAGTACTTC.

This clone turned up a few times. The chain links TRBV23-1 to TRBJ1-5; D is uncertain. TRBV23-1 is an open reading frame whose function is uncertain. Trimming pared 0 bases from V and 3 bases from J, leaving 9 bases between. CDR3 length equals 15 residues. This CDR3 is CASSQSSRHNQPQHF. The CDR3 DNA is TGCGCCAGCAGTCAATCTTCACGGCACAATCAGCCCCAGCATTTT.